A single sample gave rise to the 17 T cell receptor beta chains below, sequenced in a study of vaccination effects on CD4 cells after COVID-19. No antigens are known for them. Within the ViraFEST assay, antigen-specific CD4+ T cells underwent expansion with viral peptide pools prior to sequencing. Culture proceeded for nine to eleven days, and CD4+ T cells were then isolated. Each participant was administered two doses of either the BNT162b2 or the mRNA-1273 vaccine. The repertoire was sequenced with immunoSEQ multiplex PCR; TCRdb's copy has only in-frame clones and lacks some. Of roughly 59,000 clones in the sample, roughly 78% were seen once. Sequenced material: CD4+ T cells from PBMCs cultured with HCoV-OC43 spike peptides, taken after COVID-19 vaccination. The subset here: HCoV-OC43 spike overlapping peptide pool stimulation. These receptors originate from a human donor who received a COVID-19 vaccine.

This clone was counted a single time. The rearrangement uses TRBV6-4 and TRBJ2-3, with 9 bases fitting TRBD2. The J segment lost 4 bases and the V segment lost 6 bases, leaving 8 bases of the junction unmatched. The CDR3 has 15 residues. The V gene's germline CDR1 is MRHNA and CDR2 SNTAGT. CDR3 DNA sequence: TGTGCCAGCAGGGTACTAGCGGGTGGGGCAGATACGCAGTATTTT. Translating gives CASRVLAGGADTQYF.

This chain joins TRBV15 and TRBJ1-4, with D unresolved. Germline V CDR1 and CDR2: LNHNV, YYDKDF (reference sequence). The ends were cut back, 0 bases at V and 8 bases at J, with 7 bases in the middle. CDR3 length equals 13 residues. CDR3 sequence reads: CATSRDKGEKLFF. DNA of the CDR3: TGTGCCACCAGCAGAGATAAAGGGGAAAAACTGTTTTTT.

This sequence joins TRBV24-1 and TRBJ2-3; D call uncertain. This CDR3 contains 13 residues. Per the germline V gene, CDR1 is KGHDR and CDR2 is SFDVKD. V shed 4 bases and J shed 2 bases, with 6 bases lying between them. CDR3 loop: CATSDPNTDTQYF. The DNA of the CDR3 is TGTGCCACCAGTGACCCCAACACAGATACGCAGTATTTT.

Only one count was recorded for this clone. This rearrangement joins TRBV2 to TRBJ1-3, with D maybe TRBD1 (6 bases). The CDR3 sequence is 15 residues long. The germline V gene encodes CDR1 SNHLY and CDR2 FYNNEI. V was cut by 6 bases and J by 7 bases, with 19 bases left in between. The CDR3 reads CASRYRAVVGNTIYF. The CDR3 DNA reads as TGTGCCAGCAGGTACAGGGCGGTGGTTGGGAACACCATATATTTT.

The CDR3 sequence is CASSSLGSTNYGYTF. In nucleotides, the CDR3 is TGTGCCAGCAGCTCGCTAGGCAGTACTAACTATGGCTACACCTTC. This rearrangement joins TRBV7-2 to TRBJ1-2; unclear D gene. The CDR3 runs to 15 residues. Per the germline V gene, CDR1 is SGHTA and CDR2 is FQGNSA. Trimming shortened V by 4 bases and J by 0 bases, and 12 bases separated the two germline ends.

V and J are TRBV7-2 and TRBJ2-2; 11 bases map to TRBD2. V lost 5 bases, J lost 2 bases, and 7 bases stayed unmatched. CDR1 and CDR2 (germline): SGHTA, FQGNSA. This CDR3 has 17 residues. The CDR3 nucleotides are TGTGCCAGCAGCCGTCTTACTAGCGGGGGTAACACCGGGGAGCTGTTTTTT. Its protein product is CASSRLTSGGNTGELFF. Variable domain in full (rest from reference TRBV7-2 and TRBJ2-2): GAGVSQSPSNKVTEKGKDVELRCDPISGHTALYWYRQSLGQGLEFLIYFQGNSAPDKSGLPSDRFSAERTGGSVSTLTIQRTQQEDSAVYLCASSRLTSGGNTGELFFGEGSRLTVL.

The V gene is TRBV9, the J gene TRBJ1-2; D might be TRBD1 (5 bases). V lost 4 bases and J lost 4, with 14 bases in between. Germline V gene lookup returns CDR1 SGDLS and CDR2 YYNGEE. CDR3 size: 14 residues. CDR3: CASSPRDGLYGYTF. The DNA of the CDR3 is TGTGCCAGCAGCCCCCGGGACGGACTCTATGGCTACACCTTC. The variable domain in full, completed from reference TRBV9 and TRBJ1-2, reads DSGVTQTPKHLITATGQRVTLRCSPRSGDLSVYWYQQSLDQGLQFLIQYYNGEERAKGNILERFSAQQFPDLHSELNLSSLELGDSALYFCASSPRDGLYGYTFGSGTRLTVV.

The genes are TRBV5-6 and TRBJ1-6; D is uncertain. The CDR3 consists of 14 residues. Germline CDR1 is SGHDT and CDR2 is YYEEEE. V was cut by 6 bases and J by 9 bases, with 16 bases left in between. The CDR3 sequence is CASTRLSMASPLHF. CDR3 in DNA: TGTGCCAGCACCCGCTTGAGTATGGCTTCACCCCTCCACTTT.

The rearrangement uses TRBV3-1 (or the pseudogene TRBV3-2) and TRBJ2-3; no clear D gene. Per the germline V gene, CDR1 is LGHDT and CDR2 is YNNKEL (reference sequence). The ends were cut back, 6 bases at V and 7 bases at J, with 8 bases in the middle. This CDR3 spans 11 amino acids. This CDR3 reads CASRFGNTQYF. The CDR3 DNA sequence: TGTGCCAGCAGATTTGGAAATACGCAGTATTTT.

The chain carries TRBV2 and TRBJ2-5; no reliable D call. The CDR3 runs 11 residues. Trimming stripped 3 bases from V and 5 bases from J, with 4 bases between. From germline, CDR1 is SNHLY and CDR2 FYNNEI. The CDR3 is CASSDYETQYF. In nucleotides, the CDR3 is TGTGCCAGCAGTGATTACGAGACCCAGTACTTC.

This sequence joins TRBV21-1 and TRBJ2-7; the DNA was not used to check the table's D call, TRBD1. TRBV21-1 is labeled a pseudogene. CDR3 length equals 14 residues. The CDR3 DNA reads TGTGCCAGCAGCAAAGCTCAAAGGGGGAACGAGCAGTACGTC. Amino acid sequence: CASSKAQRGNEQYV.

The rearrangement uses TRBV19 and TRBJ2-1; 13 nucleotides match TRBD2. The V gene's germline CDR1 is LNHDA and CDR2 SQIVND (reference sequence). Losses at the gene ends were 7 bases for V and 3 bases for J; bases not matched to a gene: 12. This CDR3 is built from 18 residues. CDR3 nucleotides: TGTGCCAGTACCAAGACTTGGACTAGCGGGGGCCACTACAATGAGCAGTTCTTC. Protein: CASTKTWTSGGHYNEQFF.

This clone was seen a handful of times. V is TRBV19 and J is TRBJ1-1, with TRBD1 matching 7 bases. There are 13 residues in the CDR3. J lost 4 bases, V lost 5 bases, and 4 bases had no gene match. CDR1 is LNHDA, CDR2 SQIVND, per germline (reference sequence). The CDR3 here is CASSPDRRTEAFF. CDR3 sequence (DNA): TGTGCCAGTAGTCCGGACAGGCGCACTGAAGCTTTCTTT. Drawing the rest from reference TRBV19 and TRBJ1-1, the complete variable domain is DGGITQSPKYLFRKEGQNVTLSCEQNLNHDAMYWYRQDPGQGLRLIYYSQIVNDFQKGDIAEGYSVSREKKESFPLTVTSAQKNPTAFYLCASSPDRRTEAFFGQGTRLTVV.

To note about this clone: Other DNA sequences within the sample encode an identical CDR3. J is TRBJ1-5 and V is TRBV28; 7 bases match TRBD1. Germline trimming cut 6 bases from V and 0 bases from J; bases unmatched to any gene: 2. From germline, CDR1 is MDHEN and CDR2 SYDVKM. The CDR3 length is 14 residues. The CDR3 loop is CASSPGGSNQPQHF. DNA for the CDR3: TGTGCCAGCAGCCCAGGGGGTAGCAATCAGCCCCAGCATTTT.

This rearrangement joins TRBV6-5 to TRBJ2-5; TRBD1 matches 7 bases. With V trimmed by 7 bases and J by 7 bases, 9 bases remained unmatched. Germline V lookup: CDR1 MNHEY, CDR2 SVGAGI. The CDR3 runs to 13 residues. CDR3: CASMRTGEGTQYF. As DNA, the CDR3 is TGTGCCAGCATGAGGACAGGCGAAGGGACCCAGTACTTC.

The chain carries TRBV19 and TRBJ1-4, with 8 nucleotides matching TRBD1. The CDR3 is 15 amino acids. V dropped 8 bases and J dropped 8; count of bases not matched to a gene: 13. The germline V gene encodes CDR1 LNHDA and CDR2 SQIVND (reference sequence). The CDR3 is CASQDRGVVEEKLFF. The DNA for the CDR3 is TGTGCCAGTCAAGACAGGGGAGTCGTGGAGGAAAAACTGTTTTTT.

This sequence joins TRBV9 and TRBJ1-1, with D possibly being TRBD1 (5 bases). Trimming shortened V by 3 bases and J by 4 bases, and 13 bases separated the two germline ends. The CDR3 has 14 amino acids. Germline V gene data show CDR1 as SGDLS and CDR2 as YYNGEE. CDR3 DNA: TGTGCCAGCAGCGCGACCGTGGGGGGCACTGAAGCTTTCTTT. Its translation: CASSATVGGTEAFF.